This TCR beta chain comes out of a study of cytomegalovirus exposure and HLA in healthy donors. Across the whole study: About 85 million unique TCR sequences came from HLA-typed donors in an early release. The study's findings and limits: Altogether, 150 to 200 TCR beta chains were recorded as cytomegalovirus-associated. Prior analysis indicated that the majority of TCR beta V segments exhibited productivity approximately 87% or approximately 30% of the time. An ancestry cluster, one associated with Asian ancestry, reportedly showed fewer N-insertions than the roughly 670-donor mean in a later analysis.

The PCR made use of 60 Vbeta and 13 Jbeta primers. Some clones are missing from TCRdb's copy, which holds only in-frame ones; the method was immunoSEQ multiplex PCR. Of about 130,000 clones detected, roughly a tenth appear once; the ten largest clones hold about 4.7%. This CDR3 has 12 residues. Per the germline V gene, CDR1 is MGHDK and CDR2 is SYGVNS. V dropped 8 bases and J dropped 3; count of bases not matched to a gene: 2. There are a few counts of this clone. What it binds is unknown. Sequencing input: PBMCs. The sequence was collected from a woman between 18 and 29 years old in good health and CMV-seropositive. The rearrangement uses TRBV25-1 and TRBJ1-1; 8 nucleotides align to TRBD1. CDR3 sequence reads: CASGQGYTEAFF. The CDR3, as DNA: TGTGCCAGCGGACAGGGTTACACTGAAGCTTTCTTT.